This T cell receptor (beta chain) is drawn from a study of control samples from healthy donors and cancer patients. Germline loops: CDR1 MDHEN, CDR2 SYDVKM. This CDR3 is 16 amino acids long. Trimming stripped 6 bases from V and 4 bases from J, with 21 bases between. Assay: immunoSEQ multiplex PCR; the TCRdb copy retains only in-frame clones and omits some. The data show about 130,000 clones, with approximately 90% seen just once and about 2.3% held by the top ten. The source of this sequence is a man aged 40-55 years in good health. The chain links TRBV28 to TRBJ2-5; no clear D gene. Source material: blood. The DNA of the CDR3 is TGTGCCAGCAGCACACCGACGGCACCGCATGTAGAGACCCAGTACTTC. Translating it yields CASSTPTAPHVETQYF. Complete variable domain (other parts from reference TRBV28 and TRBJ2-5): DVKVTQSSRYLVKRTGEKVFLECVQDMDHENMFWYRQDPGLGLRLIYFSYDVKMKEKGDIPEGYSVSREKKERFSLILESASTNQTSMYLCASSTPTAPHVETQYFGPGTRLLVL.